A single sample is the source of the 18 T cell receptor beta chains below, sequenced in a study of cytomegalovirus exposure and HLA in healthy donors. It was with 60 Vbeta and 13 Jbeta primers that the PCR ran. Measured with immunoSEQ multiplex PCR; TCRdb has only the in-frame clones, and not every one. The sample shows 150,000 to 200,000 clones, 75% to 90% of them seen only once. What was sequenced was PBMCs. These receptors originate from a human donor in good health.

V gene TRBV5-1 combines with J gene TRBJ1-6; the D gene is possibly TRBD1 (5 bases). Germline lookup yields CDR1 SGHRS and CDR2 YFSETQ. This CDR3 comprises 15 residues. V was pared by 0 bases and J by 9 bases, with 13 bases between. CDR3: CASSLVPGPGSPLHF. In DNA form, the CDR3 reads TGCGCCAGCAGCTTGGTCCCAGGGCCAGGTTCACCCCTCCACTTT.

The V call is TRBV19, the J call TRBJ1-2; D is unresolved. The CDR3 length is 12 residues. V was trimmed by 1 base and J by 7 bases, leaving 7 bases between them. Germline CDR1 and CDR2: LNHDA and SQIVND (reference sequence). CDR3 in DNA: TGTGCCAGTAGTATAGGTCCAGGTGGCTACACCTTC. This gives the protein CASSIGPGGYTF.

The V and J genes are TRBV7-3 and TRBJ2-5; 9 nucleotides line up with TRBD2. V was pared by 1 base and J by 3 bases, with 15 bases of the junction left unmatched. CDR1 is SGHTA and CDR2 is FQGTGA in the germline V gene. CDR3 size: 19 residues. The CDR3 region has the DNA TGTGCCAGCAGCTTAAAGGGGCGGGGGGGGCGAATTCGGAAAGAGACCCAGTACTTC. Translated: CASSLKGRGGRIRKETQYF.

This clone was found a few times. J is TRBJ2-3 and V is TRBV2; no reliable D call. Per germline, CDR1 SNHLY and CDR2 FYNNEI. The V end was cut by 0 bases, the J end by 2 bases, with 12 bases between. This CDR3 is built from 16 residues. The DNA for the CDR3 is TGTGCCAGCAGTGAAGCGGTCGGTAGCCCCACAGATACGCAGTATTTT. The encoded protein is CASSEAVGSPTDTQYF.

The chain carries TRBV6-4 and TRBJ1-5; 8 positions match TRBD1. Trimming took 2 bases from V and 7 from J; bases not matched to a gene: 13. The CDR3 length is 17 residues. CDR1 is MRHNA and CDR2 is SNTAGT in the germline V gene. DNA of the CDR3: TGTGCCAGCAGTGACGTCGGACAGGGAATACAAGGGCAGCCCCAGCATTTT. It specifies CASSDVGQGIQGQPQHF.

This chain uses TRBV7-9 with TRBJ2-7; tentatively, D is TRBD1 (5 bases). Germline CDR1 reads SEHNR; CDR2 reads FQNEAQ (reference sequence). Trimming took off 4 bases at V and 6 bases at J, with 13 bases between the two ends. CDR3 size: 13 residues. CDR3 nucleotide sequence: TGTGCCAGCAGCTCCCCGGCAGGGTCCGAGCAGTACTTC. Translated: CASSSPAGSEQYF.

The V and J genes are TRBV9 and TRBJ2-3; TRBD2 might be the D (6 bases). The germline V gene has CDR1 SGDLS and CDR2 YYNGEE. The CDR3 has 15 amino acids. V was clipped by 0 bases and J by 5 bases, with 13 bases between them. The CDR3 DNA follows: TGTGCCAGCAGCGTAGACACCGGGAGAAAAGATACGCAGTATTTT. Its protein product is CASSVDTGRKDTQYF.

This chain joins TRBV7-2 and TRBJ2-5, with 10 bases lining up with TRBD2. The CDR3 has 18 residues. In germline, CDR1 is SGHTA, CDR2 FQGNSA. The trim removed 3 bases at V and 5 bases at J, leaving 15 bases unmatched. The CDR3 coding sequence is TGTGCCAGCAGCTTCGGCCTGTCTAGCGGGGGCGCGGGGGAGACCCAGTACTTC. Translated: CASSFGLSSGGAGETQYF. The full variable domain, with the rest looked up from reference TRBV7-2 and TRBJ2-5, is GAGVSQSPSNKVTEKGKDVELRCDPISGHTALYWYRQSLGQGLEFLIYFQGNSAPDKSGLPSDRFSAERTGGSVSTLTIQRTQQEDSAVYLCASSFGLSSGGAGETQYFGPGTRLLVL.

J is TRBJ1-2 and V is TRBV10-3; 7 bases fit TRBD1. V lost 3 bases and J lost 4; bases outside the gene matches: 11. The CDR3 runs to 16 residues. Germline CDR1 ENHRY, CDR2 SYGVKD. The CDR3 bases are TGTGCCATCAGTGACTCATCGGCGACAGGGCGCTATGGCTACACCTTC. Translated: CAISDSSATGRYGYTF.

The V gene is TRBV5-6, the J gene TRBJ2-3; 11 bases are shared with TRBD2. The germline CDR1 and CDR2 sequences are SGHDT and YYEEEE. Losses at the gene ends were 0 bases for V and 0 bases for J; bases not matched to a gene: 0. The CDR3 has 16 amino acids. CDR3 residues: CASSLVAGGSTDTQYF. DNA for the CDR3: TGTGCCAGCAGCTTGGTAGCGGGGGGGAGCACAGATACGCAGTATTTT.

DNA of the CDR3: TGCGCCAGCAGCTTGAACAGGGGGGCAGATACGCAGTATTTT. It encodes CASSLNRGADTQYF. The chain uses TRBV5-1 and TRBJ2-3, with 8 bases fitting TRBD1. The V segment lost 1 base and the J segment 4 bases; nucleotides outside the gene matches: 2. Germline CDR1 is SGHRS and CDR2 is YFSETQ. CDR3 length: 14 residues.

The V gene is TRBV9, the J gene TRBJ2-6, with a tentative D call TRBD2 (5 bases). The CDR3 covers 18 residues. V shed 3 bases and J shed 0 bases, with 16 bases lying between them. Germline V lookup: CDR1 SGDLS, CDR2 YYNGEE. CDR3 residues: CASSDSSSLYSGANVLTF. The CDR3 nucleotides are TGTGCCAGCAGCGACTCTAGCAGTCTTTACTCTGGGGCCAACGTCCTGACTTTC.

The sample holds a few counts of this clone. The rearrangement joins TRBV5-1 to TRBJ1-4; maybe TRBD1 (5 bases). The CDR3 runs 17 residues. V was pared by 0 bases and J by 8 bases, with 20 bases between. Looked up from germline, CDR1 is SGHRS and CDR2 is YFSETQ. The CDR3 coding sequence is TGCGCCAGCAGCTTGGCGTATACAGGTCTAGTAGGGGAAAAACTGTTTTTT. Its protein is CASSLAYTGLVGEKLFF.

V is TRBV27 and J is TRBJ2-5; D is unclear. Trimming pared 5 bases from V and 5 bases from J, leaving 21 bases between. The CDR3 length is 16 residues. Per germline, CDR1 MNHEY and CDR2 SMNVEV (reference sequence). CDR3: CASSPIYDGFGETQYF. Here the CDR3 DNA reads TGTGCCAGCAGTCCTATCTATGACGGGTTTGGGGAGACCCAGTACTTC.

The chain employs TRBV15 and TRBJ2-2, with D perhaps matching TRBD1 (6 bases). Trimming left V 0 bases short and J 6 bases short, with 11 bases between. This CDR3 is 15 amino acids long. CDR1 is LNHNV, CDR2 YYDKDF, per germline (reference sequence). The CDR3 region is CATSRDRTGSGELFF. The CDR3 bases are TGTGCCACCAGCAGAGATCGTACAGGGTCCGGGGAGCTGTTTTTT.

The chain uses TRBV25-1 and TRBJ2-3; TRBD2 matches at 11 bases. The length of the CDR3 is 16 residues. Germline-derived CDR1 and CDR2 are MGHDK and SYGVNS. V gave up 5 bases and J gave up 5 bases; unmatched junction bases: 9. In nucleotides, the CDR3 is TGTGCCAGCAGTCCCCAGACTAGCGGGGAATTAGATACGCAGTATTTT. Translating it yields CASSPQTSGELDTQYF.

The V and J genes are TRBV19 and TRBJ2-7; TRBD2 might be the D (6 bases). The CDR3 loop spans 13 amino acids. CDR1 LNHDA and CDR2 SQIVND come from the germline V gene (reference sequence). Trimming took off 3 bases at V and 4 bases at J, with 10 bases between the two ends. Here the CDR3 reads CASSMGRGYEQYF. DNA of the CDR3: TGTGCCAGTAGTATGGGTCGGGGGTACGAGCAGTACTTC.

This clone showed up just once. This chain uses TRBV6-5 with TRBJ2-2; TRBD2 aligns across 8 bases. The CDR3 is 15 residues long. CDR1 is MNHEY, CDR2 SVGAGI, per germline. The V gene end was trimmed by 0 bases and the J gene end by 6 bases; junction bases not matched to a gene: 3. Here the CDR3 reads CASSYSRLAPGELFF. The CDR3 DNA sequence: TGTGCCAGCAGTTACTCGCGACTAGCGCCCGGGGAGCTGTTTTTT.